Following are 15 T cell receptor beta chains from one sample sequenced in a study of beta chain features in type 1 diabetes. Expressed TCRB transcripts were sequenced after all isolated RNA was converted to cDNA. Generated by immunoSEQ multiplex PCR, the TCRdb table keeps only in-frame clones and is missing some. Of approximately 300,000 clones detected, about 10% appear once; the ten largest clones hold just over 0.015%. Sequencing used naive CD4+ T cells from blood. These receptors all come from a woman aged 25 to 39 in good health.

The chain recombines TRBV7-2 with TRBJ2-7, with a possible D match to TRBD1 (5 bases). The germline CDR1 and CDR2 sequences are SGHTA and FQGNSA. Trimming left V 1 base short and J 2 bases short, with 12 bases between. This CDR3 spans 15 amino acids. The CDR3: CASSLGPGRPYEQYF. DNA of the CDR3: TGTGCCAGCAGCTTAGGTCCAGGGCGGCCCTACGAGCAGTACTTC.

Here the CDR3 DNA reads TGTGCCAGCAGCTTTTTGGGAGGGCCGCCCGAGCAGTACTTC. This codes for CASSFLGGPPEQYF. V usage is TRBV13 and J usage is TRBJ2-7, with 7 bases matching TRBD2. The CDR3 has 14 residues. Germline V CDR1 and CDR2: PRHDT, FYEKMQ (reference sequence). V shed 3 bases and J 6 bases; nucleotides not matched to a gene: 8.

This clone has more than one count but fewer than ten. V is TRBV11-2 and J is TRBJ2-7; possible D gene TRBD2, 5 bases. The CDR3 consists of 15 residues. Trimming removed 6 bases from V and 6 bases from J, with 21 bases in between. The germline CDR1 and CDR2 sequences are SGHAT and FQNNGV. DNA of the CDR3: TGTGCCAGCAGGCAAGAGGGCTCCGCGGCGGCCGAGCAGTACTTC. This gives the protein CASRQEGSAAAEQYF. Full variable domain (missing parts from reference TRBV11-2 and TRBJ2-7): EAGVAQSPRYKIIEKRQSVAFWCNPISGHATLYWYQQILGQGPKLLIQFQNNGVVDDSQLPKDRFSAERLKGVDSTLKIQPAKLEDSAVYLCASRQEGSAAAEQYFGPGTRLTVT.

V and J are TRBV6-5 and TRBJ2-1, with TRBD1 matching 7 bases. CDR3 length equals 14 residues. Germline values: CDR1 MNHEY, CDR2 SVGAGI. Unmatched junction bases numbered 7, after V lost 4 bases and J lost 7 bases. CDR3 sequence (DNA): TGTGCCAGCAGTTCCTGGGACAGATTGAATGAGCAGTTCTTC. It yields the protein CASSSWDRLNEQFF.

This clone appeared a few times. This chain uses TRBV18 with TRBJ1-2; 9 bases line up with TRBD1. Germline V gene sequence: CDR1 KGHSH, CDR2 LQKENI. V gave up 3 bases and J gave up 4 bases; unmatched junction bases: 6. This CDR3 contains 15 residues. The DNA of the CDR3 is TGTGCCAGCTCACCGGGGGACAGGGACCCCTATGGCTACACCTTC. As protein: CASSPGDRDPYGYTF.

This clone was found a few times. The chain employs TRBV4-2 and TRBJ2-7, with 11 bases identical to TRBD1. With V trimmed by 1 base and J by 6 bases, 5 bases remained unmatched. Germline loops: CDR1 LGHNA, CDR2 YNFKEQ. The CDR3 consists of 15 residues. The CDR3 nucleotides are TGTGCCAGCAGCCAAGCCGGGACAGGGGGGACCGAGCAGTACTTC. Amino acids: CASSQAGTGGTEQYF.

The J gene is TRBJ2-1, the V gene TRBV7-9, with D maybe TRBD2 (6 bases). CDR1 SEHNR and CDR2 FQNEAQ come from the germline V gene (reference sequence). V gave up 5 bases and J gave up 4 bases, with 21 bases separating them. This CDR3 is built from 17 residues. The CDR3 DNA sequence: TGTGCCAGCAGCCCCAGGGATGGGGAGCGGGCGTACAATGAGCAGTTCTTC. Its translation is CASSPRDGERAYNEQFF.

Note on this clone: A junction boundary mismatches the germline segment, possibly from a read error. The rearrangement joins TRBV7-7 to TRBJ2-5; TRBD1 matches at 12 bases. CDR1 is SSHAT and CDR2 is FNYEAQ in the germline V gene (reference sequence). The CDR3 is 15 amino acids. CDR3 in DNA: TGTGCTAGCAGCCGTGGGACAGGGGGCGCGGAAACCCAGTACTTC. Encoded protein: CASSRGTGGAETQYF.

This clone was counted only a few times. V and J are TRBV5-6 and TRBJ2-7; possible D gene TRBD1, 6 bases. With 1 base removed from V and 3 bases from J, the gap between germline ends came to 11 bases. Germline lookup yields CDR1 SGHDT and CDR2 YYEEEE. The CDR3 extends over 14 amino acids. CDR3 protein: CASSLLTRGYEQYF. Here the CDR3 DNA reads TGTGCCAGCAGCTTGTTAACCAGGGGCTACGAGCAGTACTTC.

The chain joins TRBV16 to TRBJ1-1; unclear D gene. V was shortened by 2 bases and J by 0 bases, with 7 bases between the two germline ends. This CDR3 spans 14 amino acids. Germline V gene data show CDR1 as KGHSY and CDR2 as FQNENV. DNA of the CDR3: TGTGCCAGCAGCCAACTGGAGGTGAACACTGAAGCTTTCTTT. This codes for CASSQLEVNTEAFF.

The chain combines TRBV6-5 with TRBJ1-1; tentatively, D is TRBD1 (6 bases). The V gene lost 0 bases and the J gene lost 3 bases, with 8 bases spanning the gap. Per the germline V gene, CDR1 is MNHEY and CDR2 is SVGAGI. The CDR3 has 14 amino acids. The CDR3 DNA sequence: TGTGCCAGCAGTTACTCAGGGGGGGACACTGAAGCTTTCTTT. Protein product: CASSYSGGDTEAFF.

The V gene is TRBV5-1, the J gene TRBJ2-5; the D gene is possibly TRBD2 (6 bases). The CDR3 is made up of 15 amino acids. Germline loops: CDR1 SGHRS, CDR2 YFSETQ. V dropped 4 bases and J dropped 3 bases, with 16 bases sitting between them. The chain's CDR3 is CASSGGGATEETQYF. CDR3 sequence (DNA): TGCGCCAGCAGCGGAGGAGGGGCGACAGAAGAGACCCAGTACTTC.

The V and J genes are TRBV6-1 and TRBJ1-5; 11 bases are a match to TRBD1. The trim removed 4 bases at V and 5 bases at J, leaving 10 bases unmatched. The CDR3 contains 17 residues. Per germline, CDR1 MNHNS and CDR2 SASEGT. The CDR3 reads CASSGGTRTGGDQPQHF. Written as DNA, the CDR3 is TGTGCCAGCAGTGGAGGGACTAGGACAGGGGGCGATCAGCCCCAGCATTTT.

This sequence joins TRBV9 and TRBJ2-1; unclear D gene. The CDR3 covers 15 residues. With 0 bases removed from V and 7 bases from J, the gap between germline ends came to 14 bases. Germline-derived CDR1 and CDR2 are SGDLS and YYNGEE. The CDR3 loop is CASSVAAATLNEQFF. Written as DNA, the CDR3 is TGTGCCAGCAGCGTAGCTGCGGCTACTCTAAATGAGCAGTTCTTC.

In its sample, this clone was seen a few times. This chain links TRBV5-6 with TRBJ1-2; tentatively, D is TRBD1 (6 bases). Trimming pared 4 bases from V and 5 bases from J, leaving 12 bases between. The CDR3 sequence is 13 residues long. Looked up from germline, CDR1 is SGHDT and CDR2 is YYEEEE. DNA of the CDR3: TGTGCCAGCAGCCCTGAGACAGGTTATGGCTACACCTTC. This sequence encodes CASSPETGYGYTF.